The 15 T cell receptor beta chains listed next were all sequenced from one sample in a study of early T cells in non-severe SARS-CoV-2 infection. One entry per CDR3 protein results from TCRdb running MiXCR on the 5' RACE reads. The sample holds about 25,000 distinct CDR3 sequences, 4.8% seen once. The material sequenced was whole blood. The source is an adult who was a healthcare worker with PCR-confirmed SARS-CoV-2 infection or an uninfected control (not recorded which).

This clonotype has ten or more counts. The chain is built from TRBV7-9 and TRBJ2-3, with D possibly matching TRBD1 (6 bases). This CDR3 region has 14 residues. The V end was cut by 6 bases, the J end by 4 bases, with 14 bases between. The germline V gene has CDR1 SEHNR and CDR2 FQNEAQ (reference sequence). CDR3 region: CASRKGGTADTQYF. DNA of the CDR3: TGTGCCAGCAGGAAAGGGGGTACCGCAGATACGCAGTATTTT.

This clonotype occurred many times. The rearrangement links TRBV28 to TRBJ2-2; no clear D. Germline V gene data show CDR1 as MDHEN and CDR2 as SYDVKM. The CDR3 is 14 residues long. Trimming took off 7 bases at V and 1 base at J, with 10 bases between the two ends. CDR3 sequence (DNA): TGTGCCAGCACCACCCCAGGGAACACCGGGGAGCTGTTTTTT. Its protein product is CASTTPGNTGELFF. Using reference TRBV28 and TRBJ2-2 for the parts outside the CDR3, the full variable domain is DVKVTQSSRYLVKRTGEKVFLECVQDMDHENMFWYRQDPGLGLRLIYFSYDVKMKEKGDIPEGYSVSREKKERFSLILESASTNQTSMYLCASTTPGNTGELFFGEGSRLTVL.

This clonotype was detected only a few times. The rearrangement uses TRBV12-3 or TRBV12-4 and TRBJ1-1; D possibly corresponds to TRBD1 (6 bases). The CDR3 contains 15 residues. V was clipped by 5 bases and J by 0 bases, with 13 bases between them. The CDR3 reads CASSNRPGVNTEAFF. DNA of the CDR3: TGTGCCAGCAGTAACCGGCCAGGGGTGAACACTGAAGCTTTCTTT.

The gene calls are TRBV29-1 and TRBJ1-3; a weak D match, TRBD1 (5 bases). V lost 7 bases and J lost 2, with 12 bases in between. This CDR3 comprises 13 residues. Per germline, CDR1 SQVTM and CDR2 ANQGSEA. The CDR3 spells CSAGKGPGNTIYF. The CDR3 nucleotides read TGCAGCGCCGGCAAGGGACCTGGAAACACCATATATTTT.

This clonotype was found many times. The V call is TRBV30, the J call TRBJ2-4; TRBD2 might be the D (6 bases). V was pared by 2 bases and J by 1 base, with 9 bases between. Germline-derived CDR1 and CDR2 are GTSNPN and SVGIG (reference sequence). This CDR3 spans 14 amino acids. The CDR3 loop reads CAWSPTSAKNIQYF. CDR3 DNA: TGTGCCTGGAGTCCGACTAGTGCCAAAAACATTCAGTACTTC.

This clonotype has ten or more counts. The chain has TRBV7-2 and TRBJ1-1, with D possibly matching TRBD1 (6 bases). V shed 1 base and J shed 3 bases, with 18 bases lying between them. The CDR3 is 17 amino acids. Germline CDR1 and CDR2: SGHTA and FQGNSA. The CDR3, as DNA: TGTGCCAGCAGCTTAGGGGTCCCAGGGGTTAGAGACACTGAAGCTTTCTTT. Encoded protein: CASSLGVPGVRDTEAFF.

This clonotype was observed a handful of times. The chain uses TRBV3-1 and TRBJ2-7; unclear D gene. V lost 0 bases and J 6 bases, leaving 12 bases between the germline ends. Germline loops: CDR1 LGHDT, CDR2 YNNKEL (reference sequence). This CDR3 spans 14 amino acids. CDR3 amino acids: CASSQDAASGEQYF. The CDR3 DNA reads TGTGCCAGCAGCCAAGATGCCGCGTCGGGCGAGCAGTACTTC.

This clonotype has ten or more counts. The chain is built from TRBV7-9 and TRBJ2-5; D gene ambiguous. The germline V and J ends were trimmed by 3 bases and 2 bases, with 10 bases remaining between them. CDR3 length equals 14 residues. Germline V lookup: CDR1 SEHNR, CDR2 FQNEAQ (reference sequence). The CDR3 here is CASSFSASQETQYF. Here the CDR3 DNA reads TGTGCCAGCAGCTTTTCAGCGTCACAAGAGACCCAGTACTTC.

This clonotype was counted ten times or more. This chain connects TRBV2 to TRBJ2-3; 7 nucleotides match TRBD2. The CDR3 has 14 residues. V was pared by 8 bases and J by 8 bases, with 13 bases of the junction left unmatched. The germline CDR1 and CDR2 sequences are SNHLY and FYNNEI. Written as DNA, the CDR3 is TGTGCCAGCCTGGGGAGGGGCCCCGGGGGTACGCAGTATTTT. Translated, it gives CASLGRGPGGTQYF.

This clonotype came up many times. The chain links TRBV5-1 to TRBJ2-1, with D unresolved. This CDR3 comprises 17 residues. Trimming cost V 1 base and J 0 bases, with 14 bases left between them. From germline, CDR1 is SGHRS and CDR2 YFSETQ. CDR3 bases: TGCGCCAGCAGCTTGACCCCCGGGCCTAGCTCCTACAATGAGCAGTTCTTC. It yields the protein CASSLTPGPSSYNEQFF.

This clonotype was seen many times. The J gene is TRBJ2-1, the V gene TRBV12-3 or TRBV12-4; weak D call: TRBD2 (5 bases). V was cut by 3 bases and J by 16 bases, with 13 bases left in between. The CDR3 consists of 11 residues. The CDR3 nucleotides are TGTGCCAGCAGTTTGGGAGTAAAATCCTTCTTC. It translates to CASSLGVKSFF.

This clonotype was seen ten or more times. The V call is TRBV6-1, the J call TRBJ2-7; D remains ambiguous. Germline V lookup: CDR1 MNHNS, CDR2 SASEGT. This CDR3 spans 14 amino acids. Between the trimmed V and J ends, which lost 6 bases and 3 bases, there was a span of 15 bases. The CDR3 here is CASRGMVLLYEQYF. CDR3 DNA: TGTGCCAGCAGGGGGATGGTCCTCCTCTACGAGCAGTACTTC.

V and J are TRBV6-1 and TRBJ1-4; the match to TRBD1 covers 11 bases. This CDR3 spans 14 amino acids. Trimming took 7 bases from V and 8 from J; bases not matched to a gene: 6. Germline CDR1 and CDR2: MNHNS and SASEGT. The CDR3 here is CASIMDRGREKLFF. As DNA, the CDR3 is TGTGCCAGCATCATGGACAGGGGGCGCGAAAAACTGTTTTTT.

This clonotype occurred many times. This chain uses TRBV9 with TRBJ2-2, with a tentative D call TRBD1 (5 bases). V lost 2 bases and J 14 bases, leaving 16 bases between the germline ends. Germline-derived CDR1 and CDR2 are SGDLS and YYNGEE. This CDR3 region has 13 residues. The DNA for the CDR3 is TGTGCCAGCAGCGTCGACGGTACAGGTCGACTGTTTTTT. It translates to CASSVDGTGRLFF.

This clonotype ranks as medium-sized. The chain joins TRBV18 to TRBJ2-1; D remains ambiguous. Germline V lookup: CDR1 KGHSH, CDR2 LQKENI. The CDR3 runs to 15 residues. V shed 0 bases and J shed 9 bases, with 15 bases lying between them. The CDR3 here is CASSPPSVLDGEQFF. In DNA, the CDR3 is TGTGCCAGCTCACCACCGTCTGTCCTCGATGGTGAGCAGTTCTTC.